This T cell receptor (beta chain) comes out of a study of Ad26.COV2.S vaccination and SARS-CoV-2 variants. Study overall: The study gave Ad26.COV2.S intramuscularly, once or twice 56 days apart.

Whole-study results and caveats: Substantial breadth was reportedly displayed by spike-specific CD8+ and CD4+ T cell responses after vaccination. Total T cell responses may have been underestimated by the TCR breadth and depth analyses.

Profiling relied on immunoSEQ multiplex PCR, and the TCRdb table lists in-frame clones only, not all of them. Here the sample spans about 350,000 clones, roughly 91% being singletons. The treatment is: over 15 received Ad26.COV2.S at low or high dose, single or two shots; five or six received placebo; per-sample allocation not given. Material that was analyzed had been drawn on day 63 after the first vaccine or placebo injection. Built on an Ad26 vector, the vaccine expressed Wuhan-strain SARS-CoV-2 spike. Worth noting for this clone: What it binds is not known.

Trimming cost V 3 bases and J 3 bases, with 12 bases left between them. The CDR3 totals 14 residues. Germline lookup yields CDR1 MDHEN and CDR2 SYDVKM. The chain joins TRBV28 to TRBJ2-7, with no clear D. This receptor was taken from a person aged 18-60 years who received the Ad26.COV2.S COVID-19 vaccine or a placebo. The sample here was peripheral blood, taken in a trial of Ad26.COV2.S vaccine versus placebo. In DNA form, the CDR3 reads TGTGCCAGCAGTTTCGGGTCATCCTTCTACGAGCAGTACTTC. It translates to CASSFGSSFYEQYF.